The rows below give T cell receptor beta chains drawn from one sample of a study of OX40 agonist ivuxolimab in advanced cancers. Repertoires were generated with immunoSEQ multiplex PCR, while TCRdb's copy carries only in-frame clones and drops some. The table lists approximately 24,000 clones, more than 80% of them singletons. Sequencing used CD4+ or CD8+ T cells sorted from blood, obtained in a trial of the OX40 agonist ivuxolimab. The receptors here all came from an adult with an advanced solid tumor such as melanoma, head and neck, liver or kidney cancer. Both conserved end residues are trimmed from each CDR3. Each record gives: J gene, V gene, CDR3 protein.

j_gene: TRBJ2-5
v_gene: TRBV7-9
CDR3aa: ASSQTSGGQKETQY

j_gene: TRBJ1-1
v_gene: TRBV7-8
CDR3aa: ASSLLGTEAF

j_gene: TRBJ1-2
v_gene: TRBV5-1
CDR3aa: ASSFIETGGYGYT

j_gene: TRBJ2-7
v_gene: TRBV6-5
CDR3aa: ASSWPPGQISEQY

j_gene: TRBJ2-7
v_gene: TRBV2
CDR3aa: ATTLSEGYYEQY

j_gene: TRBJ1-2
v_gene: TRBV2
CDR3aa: ASEDGDPNYGYT

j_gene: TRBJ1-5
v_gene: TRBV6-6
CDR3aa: ASIAQGVNQPQH

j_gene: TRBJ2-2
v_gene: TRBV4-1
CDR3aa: ASSQLNTGELF

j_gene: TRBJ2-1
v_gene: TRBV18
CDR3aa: ASSPSGGAYNEQF

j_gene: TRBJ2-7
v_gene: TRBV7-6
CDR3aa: ASSPSSYEQY

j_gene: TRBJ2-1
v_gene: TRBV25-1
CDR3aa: ASSEGIEV

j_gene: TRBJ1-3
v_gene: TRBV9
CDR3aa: ASSPGGSGNTIY

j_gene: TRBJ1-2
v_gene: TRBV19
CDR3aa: AIWTAYGYT

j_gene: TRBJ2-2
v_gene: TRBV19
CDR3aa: ASSMGSSVNTGELF

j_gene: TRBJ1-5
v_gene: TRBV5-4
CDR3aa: ASSLAPGNQPQH

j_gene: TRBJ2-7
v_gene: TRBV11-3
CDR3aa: ASSLEGSQGSSRSYEQY

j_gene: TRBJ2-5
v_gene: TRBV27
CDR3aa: ASSLSMLAETQY

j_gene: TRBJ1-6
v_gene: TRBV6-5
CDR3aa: ASSLWGNSPLH

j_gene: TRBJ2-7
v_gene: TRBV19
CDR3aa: ASSPLTGITYEQY

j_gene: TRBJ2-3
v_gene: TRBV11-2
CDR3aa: ASSLLAVGNTDTQY

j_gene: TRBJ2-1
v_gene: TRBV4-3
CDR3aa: ASSQDRFHEQF

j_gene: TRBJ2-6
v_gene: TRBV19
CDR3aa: ASSPTWVADSGANVLT